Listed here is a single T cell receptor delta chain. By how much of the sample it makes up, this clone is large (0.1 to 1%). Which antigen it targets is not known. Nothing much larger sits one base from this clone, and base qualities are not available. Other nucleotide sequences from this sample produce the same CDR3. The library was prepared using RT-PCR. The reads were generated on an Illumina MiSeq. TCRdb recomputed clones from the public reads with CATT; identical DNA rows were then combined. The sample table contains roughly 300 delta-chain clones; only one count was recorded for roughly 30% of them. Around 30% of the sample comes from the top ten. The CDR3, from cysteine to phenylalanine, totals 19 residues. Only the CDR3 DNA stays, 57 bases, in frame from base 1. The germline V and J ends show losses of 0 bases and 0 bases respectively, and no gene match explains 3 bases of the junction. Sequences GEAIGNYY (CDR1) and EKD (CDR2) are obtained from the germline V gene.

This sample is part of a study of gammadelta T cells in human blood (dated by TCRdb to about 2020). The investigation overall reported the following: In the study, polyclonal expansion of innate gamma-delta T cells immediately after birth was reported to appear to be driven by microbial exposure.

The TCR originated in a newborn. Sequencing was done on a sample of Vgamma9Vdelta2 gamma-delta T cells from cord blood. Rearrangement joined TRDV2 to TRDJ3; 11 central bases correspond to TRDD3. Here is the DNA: TGTGCCTGTGACACCGTACTGGGGGATAGCTCCTGGGACACCCGACAGATGTTTTTC. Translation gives CACDTVLGDSSWDTRQMFF.